The next 27 T cell receptor beta chains were all read from a single sample in a study of naive and memory T cell subsets (dated by TCRdb to about 2017). Broader findings and caveats from the paper: Naive repertoires, especially CD8, contained a few larger clonotypes, possibly memory cells re-expressing CD45RA.

Library prep was done by UMI-ligation and nested PCR. Sequencing relied on an Illumina MiSeq. An equimolar mix of two oligonucleotides covering both TRBC1 and TRBC2 was used as the beta constant-region primer. The ligated cDNA went through four rounds of PCR with nested alpha and beta constant-region primers together with the SP2 primer. The raw public reads went through TCRdb reprocessing: fastp at Q25, MiXCR clone calling, in-frame beta chains kept. Every entry covers one CDR3 protein and lists the most common genes and DNA from its rows. Counted in this sample were approximately 90,000 distinct CDR3 sequences; over 9% of them appeared once. Jointly, the top ten make up over 0.11% of the sample. These receptors have no known antigen. The source material was naive CD4+ T cells from blood. Explained via the paper, the cell subset or site label denotes: naive T cells, CD45RA high CD27+. All receptors derive from a human donor in good health.

This clonotype has only a few counts. The chain has TRBV15 and TRBJ1-5; D remains unclear. This CDR3 contains 12 residues. The germline V gene encodes CDR1 LNHNV and CDR2 YYDKDF (reference sequence). V lost 5 bases and J lost 7, with 9 bases in between. The CDR3 nucleotides read TGTGCCACCAGCCGCCACTCACAGCCCCAGCATTTT. Translation: CATSRHSQPQHF.

The chain uses TRBV5-4 and TRBJ2-3, with D possibly matching TRBD2 (6 bases). From germline, CDR1 is SGHNT and CDR2 YYREEE (reference sequence). V was shortened by 2 bases and J by 3 bases, with 16 bases between the two germline ends. The CDR3 covers 16 residues. The CDR3 nucleotides are TGTGCCAGCAGCTTACTGGCGGGATCAACGACAGATACGCAGTATTTT. This sequence encodes CASSLLAGSTTDTQYF.

The chain has TRBV6-6 and TRBJ2-7; D is ambiguous. CDR1 and CDR2 from the germline V gene are MNHNY and SVGAGI (reference sequence). The ends were cut back, 0 bases at V and 1 base at J, with 10 bases in the middle. The CDR3 consists of 15 residues. This CDR3 reads CASSYSAGTSYEQYF. The CDR3 nucleotides read TGTGCCAGCAGTTACTCGGCAGGCACGTCCTACGAGCAGTACTTC.

The rearrangement links TRBV7-3 to TRBJ2-1, with 8 bases aligning to TRBD1. CDR1 is SGHTA and CDR2 is FQGTGA in the germline V gene. The CDR3 has 16 amino acids. Trimming removed 0 bases from V and 2 bases from J; junction bases left unmatched: 3. CDR3 nucleotide sequence: TGTGCCAGCAGCTTAACGCCAGGGGGCCCCTACAATGAGCAGTTCTTC. Residues: CASSLTPGGPYNEQFF. The full variable domain, its missing parts supplied by reference TRBV7-3 and TRBJ2-1, is GAGVSQTPSNKVTEKGKYVELRCDPISGHTALYWYRQSLGQGPEFLIYFQGTGAADDSGLPNDRFFAVRPEGSVSTLKIQRTERGDSAVYLCASSLTPGGPYNEQFFGPGTRLTVL.

This clonotype was picked up a small number of times. The chain carries TRBV5-1 and TRBJ2-3; D gene uncertain. From germline, CDR1 is SGHRS and CDR2 YFSETQ. V was shortened by 0 bases and J by 4 bases, with 12 bases between the two germline ends. The CDR3 contains 15 residues. CDR3 coding DNA: TGCGCCAGCAGCTTGGAGGGCAGAGAGGCAGATACGCAGTATTTT. It yields the protein CASSLEGREADTQYF.

This chain joins TRBV5-6 and TRBJ2-1, with D possibly being TRBD2 (6 bases). CDR3 length equals 16 residues. Germline lookup yields CDR1 SGHDT and CDR2 YYEEEE. Trimming left V 4 bases short and J 0 bases short, with 14 bases between. The CDR3 is CASSLPSGHSYNEQFF. CDR3 nucleotides: TGTGCCAGCAGCCTACCGAGCGGGCACTCCTACAATGAGCAGTTCTTC.

This clonotype was counted between two and nine times. The V gene is TRBV7-8, the J gene TRBJ2-3, with D unclear. Per the germline V gene, CDR1 is SGHVS and CDR2 is FQNEAQ. The CDR3 sequence is 12 residues long. Deletions cut 5 bases from V and 4 bases from J, with 7 bases between. The CDR3 loop reads CASSTASDTQYF. CDR3 DNA: TGTGCCAGCAGCACAGCATCAGATACGCAGTATTTT.

This chain joins TRBV14 and TRBJ2-3; 9 bases align to TRBD2. The germline V gene encodes CDR1 SGHDN and CDR2 FVKESK. The V and J ends lost 0 bases and 2 bases, in that order; junction bases with no gene match: 6. The CDR3 contains 17 residues. The CDR3 reads CASSQEVAGEYTDTQYF. The DNA for the CDR3 is TGTGCCAGCAGCCAAGAAGTAGCGGGGGAGTACACAGATACGCAGTATTTT.

The J gene is TRBJ2-3, the V gene TRBV7-2; perhaps TRBD1 as D (6 bases). The CDR3 extends over 15 amino acids. CDR1 is SGHTA, CDR2 FQGNSA, per germline. Trimming left V 5 bases short and J 1 base short, with 13 bases between. The CDR3 loop is CASSLEGVGTDTQYF. CDR3 sequence (DNA): TGTGCCAGCAGCCTAGAGGGGGTGGGCACAGATACGCAGTATTTT. The whole variable domain, remainder taken from reference TRBV7-2 and TRBJ2-3, is GAGVSQSPSNKVTEKGKDVELRCDPISGHTALYWYRQSLGQGLEFLIYFQGNSAPDKSGLPSDRFSAERTGGSVSTLTIQRTQQEDSAVYLCASSLEGVGTDTQYFGPGTRLTVL.

This sequence joins TRBV12-3 or TRBV12-4 and TRBJ2-3; D possibly uses TRBD1 or TRBD2 (5 bases each). Deletions cut 3 bases from V and 2 bases from J, with 12 bases between. This CDR3 comprises 15 residues. The CDR3 region has the DNA TGTGCCAGCAGTTTCCGGCCGGGGACCACAGATACGCAGTATTTT. This gives the protein CASSFRPGTTDTQYF.

This clonotype was seen a handful of times. This chain joins TRBV19 and TRBJ1-5; D possibly corresponds to TRBD1 (5 bases). V was cut by 3 bases and J by 7 bases, with 22 bases left in between. In germline, CDR1 is LNHDA, CDR2 SQIVND (reference sequence). This CDR3 region has 17 residues. The chain's CDR3 is CASSMGERGKRGQPQHF. CDR3 coding DNA: TGTGCCAGTAGTATGGGAGAGCGCGGAAAACGGGGCCAGCCCCAGCATTTT.

The rearrangement links TRBV7-3 to TRBJ2-7, with TRBD1 identical over 10 bases. The CDR3 loop spans 15 amino acids. V lost 5 bases to trimming and J lost 4 bases; unmatched junction nucleotides: 8. CDR1 is SGHTA, CDR2 FQGTGA, per germline. The CDR3: CASSRTGTGVYEQYF. CDR3 in DNA: TGTGCCAGCAGCCGAACCGGGACAGGGGTGTACGAGCAGTACTTC. The full variable domain, in which reference TRBV7-3 and TRBJ2-7 provide the parts outside the CDR3, is GAGVSQTPSNKVTEKGKYVELRCDPISGHTALYWYRQSLGQGPEFLIYFQGTGAADDSGLPNDRFFAVRPEGSVSTLKIQRTERGDSAVYLCASSRTGTGVYEQYFGPGTRLTVT.

This clonotype has more than one count but fewer than ten. The junction and the germline gene differ at one end; a read error may be behind it. The J gene is TRBJ1-2, the V gene TRBV7-7; D unclear. The CDR3 covers 10 residues. From germline, CDR1 is SSHAT and CDR2 FNYEAQ (reference sequence). The DNA of the CDR3 is TGTGCTAGCAGCCCACCCAGATACACCTTC. It is translated as CASSPPRYTF.

The CDR3 loop reads CATSRRGAGVTDTQYF. The DNA of the CDR3 is TGTGCCACCAGCAGGAGGGGAGCGGGCGTCACAGATACGCAGTATTTT. This chain uses TRBV15 with TRBJ2-3; a possible D gene is TRBD2 (6 bases). The germline V gene encodes CDR1 LNHNV and CDR2 YYDKDF (reference sequence). CDR3 length: 16 amino acids. V was pared by 3 bases and J by 2 bases, with 15 bases between.

This clonotype has at least ten counts. The J gene is TRBJ2-7, the V gene TRBV15, with 9 bases aligning to TRBD2. J lost 1 base, V lost 1 base, and 2 bases had no gene match. The CDR3 is 15 residues long. Germline V CDR1 and CDR2: LNHNV, YYDKDF (reference sequence). The CDR3 nucleotides read TGTGCCACCAGCAGAGTAGCGGGGGATTCCTACGAGCAGTACTTC. Its protein product is CATSRVAGDSYEQYF.

The genes are TRBV4-3 and TRBJ2-3, with TRBD2 identical over 10 bases. Germline CDR1 reads LGHNA; CDR2 reads YSLEER. There are 18 residues in the CDR3. V lost 0 bases and J lost 9; bases outside the gene matches: 15. The CDR3 DNA is TGCGCCAGCAGCCAAGATGGCGCTGCTAGCGGGGGTCGCCAAACGCAGTATTTT. Amino acids: CASSQDGAASGGRQTQYF.

In its sample, this clonotype was seen many times. The chain has TRBV28 and TRBJ2-7, with D perhaps matching TRBD1 (6 bases). CDR1 and CDR2 from the germline V gene are MDHEN and SYDVKM. This CDR3 spans 15 amino acids. V gave up 8 bases and J gave up 1 base, with 18 bases separating them. The CDR3 DNA reads TGTGCCAGCGGTTACGGGACACCGGATTCCTACGAGCAGTACTTC. Protein: CASGYGTPDSYEQYF.

The V gene is TRBV7-9, the J gene TRBJ2-5; D not resolved. Per the germline V gene, CDR1 is SEHNR and CDR2 is FQNEAQ (reference sequence). Trimming took off 3 bases at V and 5 bases at J, with 7 bases between the two ends. This CDR3 comprises 12 residues. DNA of the CDR3: TGTGCCAGCAGCTTTGCCGTCGAGACCCAGTACTTC. Its translation is CASSFAVETQYF.

This clonotype was picked up many times. The rearrangement joins TRBV12-3 or TRBV12-4 to TRBJ2-1; D might be TRBD1 (6 bases). This CDR3 has 16 residues. Trimming took off 3 bases at V and 5 bases at J, with 17 bases between the two ends. CDR3 loop: CASSFRGHREDNEQFF. The CDR3 DNA sequence: TGTGCCAGCAGTTTCAGGGGCCACCGCGAGGACAATGAGCAGTTCTTC.

This clonotype was recorded at least ten times. V and J are TRBV25-1 and TRBJ2-1; the D call may be TRBD1 or TRBD2 (6 bases each). The germline CDR1 and CDR2 sequences are MGHDK and SYGVNS. This CDR3 is 15 amino acids long. V was clipped by 8 bases and J by 8 bases, with 22 bases between them. CDR3 nucleotides: TGTGCCAGCTCTCGCGACGCCGTGAGGGGGGATGAGCAGTTCTTC. It is translated as CASSRDAVRGDEQFF. Based on the CDR3 plus reference TRBV25-1 and TRBJ2-1, the full variable domain is EADIYQTPRYLVIGTGKKITLECSQTMGHDKMYWYQQDPGMELHLIHYSYGVNSTEKGDLSSESTVSRIRTEHFPLTLESARPSHTSQYLCASSRDAVRGDEQFFGPGTRLTVL.

The chain links TRBV27 to TRBJ2-7; D is unclear. CDR1 is MNHEY, CDR2 SMNVEV, per germline (reference sequence). Trimming stripped 8 bases from V and 0 bases from J, with 14 bases between. The CDR3 extends over 14 amino acids. The CDR3 DNA reads TGTGCCAGCTCTTTTCGGGCGGACTCCTACGAGCAGTACTTC. Translated, it gives CASSFRADSYEQYF.

This clonotype was recorded at least ten times. V gene TRBV7-2 combines with J gene TRBJ2-5; a weak D match, TRBD2 (6 bases). The CDR3 consists of 14 residues. Deletions cut 5 bases from V and 4 bases from J, with 14 bases between. Germline assignment: CDR1 SGHTA and CDR2 FQGNSA. In nucleotides, the CDR3 is TGTGCCAGCAGCCGGGCGGGACGGGGAGAGACCCAGTACTTC. Amino acids: CASSRAGRGETQYF.

This clonotype was counted a few times. The chain combines TRBV5-1 with TRBJ1-4; 9 bases match TRBD1. The CDR3 extends over 14 amino acids. Germline-derived CDR1 and CDR2 are SGHRS and YFSETQ. V dropped 6 bases and J dropped 7; count of bases not matched to a gene: 7. The CDR3 DNA reads TGCGCCAGCAAACGCGGGACAGGGCTTGAAAAACTGTTTTTT. It translates to CASKRGTGLEKLFF.

This clonotype has just a few counts. The J gene is TRBJ1-2, the V gene TRBV18; D not certain. V was shortened by 4 bases and J by 6 bases, with 21 bases between the two germline ends. This CDR3 region has 16 residues. Germline loops: CDR1 KGHSH, CDR2 LQKENI. CDR3 nucleotides: TGTGCCAGCTCACTCACCACCGGGAGATCCGGGGATGGCTACACCTTC. Its translation is CASSLTTGRSGDGYTF.

The chain couples TRBV19 to TRBJ2-7, with TRBD1 as a possible D gene (5 bases). The germline V gene encodes CDR1 LNHDA and CDR2 SQIVND (reference sequence). With 2 bases removed from V and 2 bases from J, the gap between germline ends came to 10 bases. This CDR3 contains 14 residues. DNA for the CDR3: TGTGCCAGTAGTATAACAGGAACCCCCTACGAGCAGTACTTC. It is translated as CASSITGTPYEQYF.

V gene TRBV9 combines with J gene TRBJ2-1; no clear D. The CDR3 runs to 15 residues. V was cut by 0 bases and J by 2 bases, with 9 bases left in between. Germline-derived CDR1 and CDR2 are SGDLS and YYNGEE. For the CDR3, the DNA is TGTGCCAGCAGCGTAGTCCCCCTACCCTACAATGAGCAGTTCTTC. It translates to CASSVVPLPYNEQFF. Full variable domain (remainder filled in from reference TRBV9 and TRBJ2-1): DSGVTQTPKHLITATGQRVTLRCSPRSGDLSVYWYQQSLDQGLQFLIQYYNGEERAKGNILERFSAQQFPDLHSELNLSSLELGDSALYFCASSVVPLPYNEQFFGPGTRLTVL.

V gene TRBV29-1 combines with J gene TRBJ2-3; 9 nucleotides line up with TRBD2. From germline, CDR1 is SQVTM and CDR2 ANQGSEA. The CDR3 spans 14 residues. The V segment lost 6 bases and the J segment 2 bases; nucleotides outside the gene matches: 6. CDR3 loop: CSVARGGVTDTQYF. CDR3 nucleotides: TGCAGCGTGGCTCGCGGGGGGGTCACAGATACGCAGTATTTT.